Below, 24 T cell receptor beta chains from the same sample are listed, as sequenced in a study of regulatory T cells in long-lasting Graves disease. The sample's time point: persistent/refractory GD, antithyroid drugs over 5 years with positive TRAb. Preparation of the TCR library used RNA extracted from PBMCs. Assembly of TCR beta libraries relied on iRepertoire HTBI primers together with Arm-PCR of CDR3 regions. TCRdb fed the multiplex PCR reads into MiXCR, producing one record per CDR3 protein. The table records 430,000 or so distinct CDR3 sequences, 21% of them present only once. Sequencing was performed on peripheral blood mononuclear cells (PBMCs), taken when the disease was refractory, from a patient treated with antithyroid drugs. These receptors were obtained from a female donor with Graves disease.

This clonotype was recorded at least ten times. The chain recombines TRBV5-4 with TRBJ2-5; a weak D match, TRBD2 (7 bases). Germline V gene lookup returns CDR1 SGHNT and CDR2 YYREEE (reference sequence). V lost 2 bases to trimming and J lost 4 bases, with 18 bases between them. This CDR3 spans 16 amino acids. The CDR3: CASSLGGGGAAETQYF. As DNA, the CDR3 is TGTGCCAGCAGCTTAGGGGGAGGGGGTGCAGCAGAGACCCAGTACTTC.

V is TRBV19 and J is TRBJ1-5; no clear D. V shed 3 bases and J shed 2 bases, with 14 bases lying between them. The CDR3 extends over 16 amino acids. CDR1 and CDR2 from the germline V gene are LNHDA and SQIVND (reference sequence). CDR3 residues: CASSISDPLGNQPQHF. CDR3 sequence (DNA): TGTGCCAGTAGTATTTCGGACCCGCTGGGCAATCAGCCCCAGCATTTT.

Turning to this clonotype: Compared with germline, one end of the junction differs, possibly owing to a read error. J is TRBJ2-5 and V is TRBV9; the D is unclear. This CDR3 comprises 11 residues. The germline gives CDR1 SGDLS, CDR2 YYNGEE. Written as DNA, the CDR3 is TGTGCCAGCAGCGTAGCGGAGACCCGGTACTTC. As protein: CASSVAETRYF.

This chain uses TRBV3-1 with TRBJ2-5; D unresolved. V lost 11 bases and J lost 2, with 15 bases in between. Germline V gene sequence: CDR1 LGHDT, CDR2 YNNKEL (reference sequence). This CDR3 region has 13 residues. The CDR3 region has the DNA TGTGCCTCCACGGAGTCGGGTCAAGAGACCCAGTACTTC. It specifies CASTESGQETQYF.

The chain combines TRBV7-2 with TRBJ2-6; D gene unclear. CDR1 is SGHTA, CDR2 FQGNSA, per germline. This CDR3 spans 16 amino acids. Trimming left V 5 bases short and J 0 bases short, with 11 bases between. CDR3 nucleotides: TGTGCCAGCAGCGCAATACTCAGCTCTGGGGCCAACGTCCTGACTTTC. Protein product: CASSAILSSGANVLTF.

In this sample, this clonotype turned up many times. The chain has TRBV28 and TRBJ2-5; D is undetermined. The CDR3 is 14 amino acids. Germline loops: CDR1 MDHEN, CDR2 SYDVKM. CDR3 amino acids: CATSSAPPGWTQYF. CDR3 in DNA: TGTGCGACTTCCTCGGCGCCCCCCGGGTGGACCCAGTACTTC.

This clonotype was observed a few times. This rearrangement joins TRBV5-1 to TRBJ1-1, with D uncertain. V was pared by 2 bases and J by 3 bases, with 14 bases between. Looked up from germline, CDR1 is SGHRS and CDR2 is YFSETQ. The CDR3 covers 15 residues. The chain's CDR3 is CASSFGLAIDTEAFF. The CDR3 DNA sequence: TGCGCCAGCAGCTTCGGCCTCGCGATAGACACTGAAGCTTTCTTT. The variable domain in full, completed from reference TRBV5-1 and TRBJ1-1, reads KAGVTQTPRYLIKTRGQQVTLSCSPISGHRSVSWYQQTPGQGLQFLFEYFSETQRNKGNFPGRFSGRQFSNSRSEMNVSTLELGDSALYLCASSFGLAIDTEAFFGQGTRLTVV.

This clonotype was detected ten times or more. V and J are TRBV6-1 and TRBJ1-2, with D uncertain. Germline lookup yields CDR1 MNHNS and CDR2 SASEGT. V lost 3 bases to trimming and J lost 8 bases, with 7 bases between them. The length of the CDR3 is 11 residues. The CDR3 region is CASSEARGYTF. CDR3 nucleotides: TGTGCCAGCAGTGAGGCTCGAGGCTACACCTTC.

As for this clonotype: A much larger clonotype is one base distant, so this may be a read error. The V call is TRBV27, the J call TRBJ2-5; 7 bases fit TRBD2. Germline CDR1 MNHEY, CDR2 SMNVEV (reference sequence). The ends lost 8 bases at V and 8 bases at J; junction bases unmatched: 5. The CDR3 covers 11 residues. CDR3 in DNA: TGTGCCAGCGGGGGGGGTGGAACCCAGTACTTC. This sequence encodes CASGGGGTQYF.

This clonotype was picked up a small number of times. The genes are TRBV20-1 and TRBJ1-6; no definite D call. The CDR3 totals 15 residues. V was trimmed by 6 bases and J by 0 bases, leaving 12 bases between them. Germline V gives CDR1 DFQATT, CDR2 SNEGSKA (reference sequence). The CDR3 DNA follows: TGCAGTGCCCCTTTATGGGACTCCTATAATTCACCCCTCCACTTT. This sequence encodes CSAPLWDSYNSPLHF.

This clonotype was counted between two and nine times. The gene calls are TRBV3-1 and TRBJ1-2, with a weak D call TRBD1 (5 bases). This CDR3 is 13 amino acids long. Germline V gene data show CDR1 as LGHDT and CDR2 as YNNKEL (reference sequence). V was clipped by 4 bases and J by 8 bases, with 14 bases between them. The CDR3 sequence: CASSPDMGLGYTF. As DNA, the CDR3 is TGTGCCAGCAGCCCAGACATGGGGCTGGGCTACACCTTC.

The rearrangement joins TRBV19 to TRBJ1-2; D ambiguous. V was shortened by 10 bases and J by 2 bases, with 11 bases between the two germline ends. The CDR3 has 12 residues. Germline V lookup: CDR1 LNHDA, CDR2 SQIVND (reference sequence). The CDR3 DNA reads as TGTGCCACTAGGCAGATCAACTATGGCTACACCTTC. Translated, it gives CATRQINYGYTF.

This clonotype was seen ten or more times. V gene TRBV6-4 combines with J gene TRBJ1-2, with a tentative D call TRBD1 (5 bases). Germline assignment: CDR1 MRHNA and CDR2 SNTAGT. V shed 5 bases and J shed 4 bases, with 17 bases lying between them. This CDR3 is 15 amino acids long. CDR3 sequence reads: CASSPDRQFGYGYTF. CDR3 nucleotide sequence: TGTGCCAGCAGTCCAGATCGACAGTTCGGCTATGGCTACACCTTC.

This clonotype was counted between two and nine times. J is TRBJ2-7 and V is TRBV10-3; D possibly corresponds to TRBD2 (5 bases). The CDR3 covers 16 residues. V lost 3 bases and J 1 base, leaving 16 bases between the germline ends. The germline V gene encodes CDR1 ENHRY and CDR2 SYGVKD. CDR3 loop: CAISDPGFTSSYEQYF. CDR3 nucleotide sequence: TGTGCCATCAGTGACCCGGGCTTTACTAGTTCCTACGAGCAGTACTTC.

This chain joins TRBV5-1 and TRBJ1-1; TRBD1 agrees at 7 bases. Germline CDR1 is SGHRS and CDR2 is YFSETQ. This CDR3 has 15 residues. With V trimmed by 3 bases and J by 4 bases, 9 bases remained unmatched. CDR3 sequence (DNA): TGCGCCAGCAGCTCGATGACAGGGTCGGCCACTGAAGCTTTCTTT. Encoded protein: CASSSMTGSATEAFF.

This clonotype turned up a few times. V is TRBV7-8 and J is TRBJ2-6, with 7 bases fitting TRBD1. Germline CDR1 SGHVS, CDR2 FQNEAQ. Unmatched junction bases numbered 9, after V lost 10 bases and J lost 0 bases. This CDR3 comprises 16 residues. In nucleotides, the CDR3 is TGTGCCACCCTCCCGGACAGGCCCTCTGGGGCCAACGTCCTGACTTTC. This gives the protein CATLPDRPSGANVLTF.

The table lists this clonotype with many counts. The CDR3 region has the DNA TGTGCCAGCAGAACCACGGGACTAGCCTACGAGCAGTACTTC. Translating gives CASRTTGLAYEQYF. The V and J genes are TRBV28 and TRBJ2-7, with 8 bases fitting TRBD2. The germline V gene has CDR1 MDHEN and CDR2 SYDVKM. Trimming took 6 bases from V and 2 from J; bases not matched to a gene: 6. This CDR3 has 14 amino acids.

This clonotype was found a few times. The chain couples TRBV11-2 to TRBJ2-7; 10 nucleotides agree with TRBD2. J lost 5 bases, V lost 1 base, and 8 bases had no gene match. The V gene's germline CDR1 is SGHAT and CDR2 FQNNGV. This CDR3 is 16 amino acids long. CDR3 bases: TGTGCCAGCAGCTTAGGGAGCCTAGCGGGAGTCAACGAGCAGTACTTC. This translates into CASSLGSLAGVNEQYF.

This chain connects TRBV2 to TRBJ1-5, with D perhaps TRBD1 (5 bases). V gave up 2 bases and J gave up 1 base, with 15 bases separating them. The CDR3 extends over 17 amino acids. Germline V gene lookup returns CDR1 SNHLY and CDR2 FYNNEI. The DNA for the CDR3 is TGTGCCAGCAGTGAAATTGGGAGGGGATTGAGCAATCAGCCCCAGCATTTT. Residues: CASSEIGRGLSNQPQHF. Complete variable domain (other parts from reference TRBV2 and TRBJ1-5): EPEVTQTPSHQVTQMGQEVILRCVPISNHLYFYWYRQILGQKVEFLVSFYNNEISEKSEIFDDQFSVERPDGSNFTLKIRSTKLEDSAMYFCASSEIGRGLSNQPQHFGDGTRLSIL.

This clonotype was seen many times. The CDR3 here is CASSPADYEQYF. The CDR3 region has the DNA TGTGCCAGCTCACCAGCTGACTACGAGCAGTACTTC. The V call is TRBV18, the J call TRBJ2-7, with unresolved D. Per germline, CDR1 KGHSH and CDR2 LQKENI. This CDR3 contains 12 residues. Trimming shortened V by 2 bases and J by 3 bases, and 5 bases separated the two germline ends.

This clonotype was counted between two and nine times. The genes are TRBV6-2 or TRBV6-3 and TRBJ1-5, with 9 positions matching TRBD1. V shed 5 bases, J shed 5 bases, and the junction held 10 bases outside the gene matches. Germline values: CDR1 MNHEY, CDR2 SVGEGT. The CDR3 sequence is 16 residues long. In DNA form, the CDR3 reads TGTGCCAGCAGTGAAGGGACAGGGAGGTTCGATCAGCCCCAGCATTTT. As protein: CASSEGTGRFDQPQHF.

This clonotype was recorded at least ten times. This chain joins TRBV28 and TRBJ1-1, with TRBD1 identical over 9 bases. From germline, CDR1 is MDHEN and CDR2 SYDVKM. The CDR3 is made up of 15 amino acids. J lost 6 bases, V lost 6 bases, and 11 bases had no gene match. The CDR3 DNA sequence: TGTGCCAGCAGCTACTCACAGGGGGCAGGCCCTGAAGCTTTCTTT. It codes for CASSYSQGAGPEAFF.

The V gene is TRBV19, the J gene TRBJ2-2; TRBD1 is a possible D gene (5 bases). Germline CDR1 LNHDA, CDR2 SQIVND (reference sequence). This CDR3 region has 14 residues. Between the trimmed V and J ends, which lost 0 bases and 11 bases, there was a span of 13 bases. In nucleotides, the CDR3 is TGTGCCAGTAGTATAGATTACCGGCAGGGTGAGCTGTTTTTT. As protein: CASSIDYRQGELFF.

This clonotype occurred many times. V usage is TRBV12-3 or TRBV12-4 and J usage is TRBJ2-4; perhaps TRBD2 as D (6 bases). V was cut by 4 bases and J by 1 base, with 11 bases left in between. This CDR3 contains 15 residues. CDR3 in amino acids: CASSSLATAKNIQYF. CDR3 nucleotide sequence: TGTGCCAGCAGTTCTCTAGCGACCGCCAAAAACATTCAGTACTTC.